This T cell receptor (beta chain) was profiled in a study of shared clonotypes between healthy human individuals (dated by TCRdb to the early 2020s). Turning to the overall study: The cohort comprised two women and three men aged 18 to 49 years. The study deeply sequenced blood TCR repertoires of about 5 healthy adults to estimate repertoire size and the extent of clonotype sharing between individuals. To increase sequencing depth and limit assay-specific biases, different laboratories used diverse techniques to prepare libraries and sequence TCR repertoires. Per donor, leukapheresis produced somewhere between about 0.8 and 9 billion PBMCs.

The donors were healthy, HIV-negative adults who had no recently reported acute infections or vaccinations. Every donor was a Caucasian adult residing in Nashville, Tennessee, USA. For unsorted samples, some 90 million PBMCs were counted, and genomic DNA was extracted using the QIAamp DNA Blood Mini kit. Blood was obtained by leukapheresis, after which PBMCs were separated by Ficoll-Histopaque density gradient centrifugation and cryopreserved in liquid nitrogen vapor phase. Study-level results and caveats: Because the study included a small number of donors, the genetic and exposure-history diversity represented was limited. Pairwise subsampling led to the expectation that sequencing depth would affect the degree of clonotype sharing among donors. Only blood was sampled, and tissue TCR repertoires likely differ from those in blood.

TCR CDR3 regions were amplified from genomic DNA by multiplex PCR using the deep immunoSEQ assay. Genomic DNA extracted from each cell subset was distributed evenly over all wells of several immunoSEQ 96-well plates, and each plate served as one replicate. Each replicate PCR for unsorted PBMC received roughly 0.3 ug genomic DNA, equal to 30,000 to 35,000 T cell genomes. Unsorted PBMC genomic DNA was sequenced across ten immunoSEQ deep assay plates. Purified libraries were measured with a Qubit 3.0 fluorometer, size-checked on a Bioanalyzer 2100, and measured again with the KAPA Library Quantification kit. Every immunoSEQ 96-well plate was sequenced on a separate single-read 150-cycle Illumina NextSeq 550 flow cell. The study's processing was this. Because the immunoSEQ output included only junctional sequences and no quality scores, the filtering could not be the same as the filtering used for full-length reads. To assign V/J genes and CDR3, sequences were annotated using PyIR, a Python wrapper for IgBLAST v1.9, with IMGT germline references. Reads with weak V/J assignments (E-value above 1e-6), missing CDR3, stop codons, out-of-frame junctions, or ambiguous translated residues were removed. V3J clonotypes were defined as sequences sharing an identical inferred V gene, J gene, and CDR3 amino acid sequence. To compute the percentage overlap between repertoires, the number of shared unique clonotypes was divided by the size of the smaller repertoire. Three approaches were used to assess repertoire richness: RTK rarefaction, the Chao1 estimator, and Recon v2.1 estimates of unobserved clonotypes. This immuneACCESS table, as held by TCRdb, lists in-frame sequences with V and J called but not all clones. Of the missing ones, under half trace to an unresolved V gene in checked studies; the others have no known cause. Clone size and V and J calls were adopted from that table, with D and trimming inferred from the DNA. Here the sample has about half a million clones; 60% to 80% occur a single time. 9.5% to 15% of the sample comes from the top ten.

Note on this clone: The antigen this receptor binds is unknown. No base quality values were provided; no much bigger clone lies one nucleotide off. Additional DNA sequences in this sample encode the identical CDR3.

V loses 3 bases of germline sequence and J loses 1 base, and the interval between the two ends is 11 bases. Via the germline V gene, CDR1 is SGHAT and CDR2 FQNNGV. The CDR3 runs 15 residues from the cysteine to the phenylalanine. Only the CDR3 region is kept as DNA, spanning 45 bases read in frame from base 1. The chain links TRBV11-2 with TRBJ2-3, and possibly TRBD2, on 5 matching bases. Sequenced material: PBMCs. The receptor was isolated from a middle-aged woman in good health. Some clones in this sample may be carry-over from other donors' samples. The DNA sequence is TGTGCCAGCAGCTTGGCGGGTGGTGGCACAGATACGCAGTATTTT. Translated, this is CASSLAGGGTDTQYF.